This T cell receptor beta chain derives from a study of T cells in Graves' hyperthyroidism and ophthalmopathy (dated by TCRdb to 2018 to 2020). Notes on the research overall: Peripheral blood samples were taken at the time of initial diagnosis, prior to any treatment. TCR V-J signatures able to tell the groups apart were searched for in a discovery cohort of around 95 patients, of whom around 43 had Graves' ophthalmopathy and roughly 58 had stable Graves' hyperthyroidism. An independent validation cohort of under 20 hyperthyroidism patients and approximately 16 patients who later progressed to ophthalmopathy tested prospective prediction of ophthalmopathy. The approximately 100 discovery patients were divided at random into training and test sets in a 7:3 ratio. Thyroid tissue and blood T-cell repertoires from six Graves' hyperthyroidism patients were also compared in the study. Once sampling was done, hyperthyroidism patients were given methimazole at a starting dose of 30 mg daily, whereas ophthalmopathy patients were given high-dose intravenous methylprednisolone. The paper describes TCR Vbeta CDR3 sequencing of 120 to 150 peripheral blood samples, made up of about 41 ophthalmopathy patients, 70 to 75 hyperthyroidism patients and roughly 17 progressor patients.

The full study reports these points: A 13 V-J signature model separated ophthalmopathy from stable hyperthyroidism, with about 90% sensitivity and around 84% specificity in cross-validation and 80%/75% in testing. During validation, the model predicted progression to ophthalmopathy a median of about 6.5 months ahead of onset, with more than 60% sensitivity and 72.22% specificity. Most expanded thyroid clonotypes (frequency above 0.001) were also detected in blood, a finding suggesting that blood repertoires may reflect thyroid immune responses. Sample size was not statistically predetermined, and investigators were not blinded to group allocation.

Deletion took 4 bases off V and 15 bases off J, with a span of 7 bases between the germline ends. Per the germline V gene, SGHTA is the CDR1 and FQGTGA is the CDR2. The CDR3 covers 10 residues, taking in both the cysteine and the phenylalanine. Only CDR3 DNA remains: 30 bases, in frame from the first base. Ophthalmopathy patients had moderately to severely active disease, Clinical Activity Score of at least 3, NOSPECS grade of at least 4, and duration under 3 months. Any patient with an uncontrolled infection, another autoimmune disease, pregnancy or lactation was excluded. Clinical symptoms, serum thyroxine and TRAb, thyroid ultrasound, and orbital computed tomography formed the basis for the diagnoses. Ficoll-Paque density gradient centrifugation was used to isolate PBMCs from about 9.4 ml of fresh peripheral blood. Trizol reagent was used to extract total RNA, and RNA quality was then checked on an Agilent 2100 Bioanalyzer.

This clonotype has only a few counts. Its antigen remains undetermined. The input lacks base qualities; no much larger clone sits a single base away. Amplification of TCR beta CDR3 regions was carried out from RNA transcripts. A first-round RT-PCR of the TCR CDR3 used the HTBI primer set with the Qiagen OneStep RT-PCR kit. Libraries were constructed in a second round of multiplex PCR, after which size selection and purification were performed. Sequencing of the libraries was done on an Illumina HiSeq2000 using paired-end 100 bp reads. Regarding the original processing steps: Raw data were processed with SOAPnuke, discarding reads with adapters, uncalled bases, mean Phred below 15, or no exact constant-primer or identifier match. COPE v1.2.5 was used to merge high-quality paired reads, and clonotypes were defined as unique nucleotide sequences. Clonotypes were aligned to IMGT TRBV, TRBD and TRBJ reference segments using MiTCR v1.1. Analysis was restricted to V-J combinations with a frequency above 0.0001, which covered roughly 99% of repertoires. A TCS score was defined as the ratio of F50 (clonal expansion) to E x V (chaos), with BLOSUM62-based TCRdist applied between CDR3 peptides within each V-J. Welch's t-statistics and random forest reduced 514 V-J features to under 15, which were used in a naive Bayes classifier (R e1071). Clones were called with MiXCR by TCRdb after fastp trimmed the public reads at Q25, and only in-frame beta chains were retained. Records with the same CDR3 protein are collapsed into one entry carrying the most frequent genes and DNA. The V and J calls were not made by the authors but by TCRdb's processing. Present in this sample are around 500,000 distinct CDR3 sequences, about 20% of which were seen just once. The leading ten clones occupy roughly 49% of the sample.

The sample taken for sequencing was blood. The chain employs TRBV7-3 and TRBJ2-6; the D gene remains uncertain. The sequence was obtained from a woman in her 70s with Graves' ophthalmopathy. The nucleotides read TGTGCCAGCAGCTCCTGGACCCTGACTTTC. Translated, it reads CASSSWTLTF.